The clone carrying this T cell receptor beta chain showed up many times. Antigen unknown. These data originate in a study of CD8 T cells in ankylosing spondylitis. Study-level points and caveats: Several highly homologous variants formed a TCR beta motif that appeared characteristic of ankylosing spondylitis blood. Before this, some motif variants had been reported in reactive arthritis synovial fluid and blood. Matched ankylosing spondylitis synovial fluid reportedly contained a significantly enriched population of disease-linked clones. Clones linked to disease, bearing a CD8+ phenotype, were relatively rare in peripheral blood.

The length of the CDR3 is 13 residues. Per germline, CDR1 LGHDT and CDR2 YNNKEL (reference sequence). Deletions cut 7 bases from V and 8 bases from J, with 17 bases between. TCRdb used MiXCR to reprocess the 5' RACE reads, holding one entry per CDR3 protein. In the table there are around 300,000 distinct CDR3 sequences, under 14% of which are singletons. What was sequenced was blood, either unsorted or a sorted T cell fraction (not recorded which). This clonotype was sampled from a female donor with ankylosing spondylitis or in good health (not recorded which). The chain has TRBV3-1 and TRBJ1-1; D unclear. The CDR3 DNA sequence: TGTGCCAGCACGCGGATAGGACGGGCCGAAGCTTTCTTT. The encoded protein is CASTRIGRAEAFF.